These T cell receptor beta chains were read from a single sample in a study of T-cell reconstitution after alpha-beta-depleted transplantation in children. In TCRdb, the PCR reads were re-called with MiXCR into one record per CDR3 protein. The data contain about 340,000 distinct CDR3 sequences, about an eighth of them singletons. The sequenced sample was PBMCs, obtained from the stem cell graft. The receptor set was obtained from a human donor who donated a stem cell graft to a child with Fanconi anemia. The CDR3 runs from the conserved cysteine through the conserved F or W. The order of the fields is D gene, clone size, V gene, J gene, CDR3 length, CDR3 protein, CDR3 DNA. D genes are given only for firm matches. Size is stated for part of the rows, as once, few or many counts, or as a class when the clone is expanded.

.	few	TRBV11-2	TRBJ2-5	14	CASSLGPAEETQYF	TGTGCCAGCAGCTTAGGCCCAGCAGAAGAGACCCAGTACTTC
TRBD1	few	TRBV20-1	TRBJ1-1	13	CSARGQGGAEAFF	TGCAGTGCTAGAGGACAGGGAGGGGCTGAAGCTTTCTTT
.	.	TRBV3-1	TRBJ2-6	15	CASSQGSPGANVLTF	TGTGCCAGCAGCCAAGGGAGCCCTGGGGCCAACGTCCTGACTTTC
.	many	TRBV30	TRBJ2-1	14	CAYLSRISYNEQFF	TGTGCCTACCTGTCGCGGATCTCCTACAATGAGCAGTTCTTC
TRBD1	.	TRBV3-1	TRBJ2-7	14	CASSYGTGRYEQYF	TGTGCCAGCAGCTACGGGACAGGACGGTACGAGCAGTACTTC
.	few	TRBV12-3/TRBV12-4	TRBJ2-1	12	CASSTTGNEQFF	TGTGCCAGCAGTACGACGGGGAATGAGCAGTTCTTC
.	.	TRBV7-9	TRBJ2-5	16	CASSLPRQRPEETQYF	TGTGCCAGCAGCTTACCCCGACAGAGACCAGAAGAGACCCAGTACTTC
TRBD2	.	TRBV19	TRBJ2-1	15	CASSVSGGRRTEQFF	TGTGCCAGTAGTGTTTCGGGGGGTCGGCGGACCGAGCAGTTCTTC
.	.	TRBV19	TRBJ1-2	11	CASKKDYGYTF	TGTGCCAGTAAGAAGGACTATGGCTACACCTTC
.	.	TRBV29-1	TRBJ2-5	12	CSVVEIVETQYF	TGCAGCGTTGTAGAGATTGTAGAGACCCAGTACTTC
.	.	TRBV29-1	TRBJ2-5	11	CSARFQETQYF	TGCAGCGCCAGATTTCAAGAGACCCAGTACTTC
TRBD2	many	TRBV28	TRBJ2-5	18	CASSSRLSGVSKRETQYF	TGTGCCAGCAGCTCCAGGCTCAGCGGGGTGTCGAAGAGGGAGACCCAGTACTTC
.	.	TRBV29-1	TRBJ2-7	13	CSVRIQGTYEQYF	TGCAGCGTTCGGATACAGGGAACCTACGAGCAGTACTTC
.	few	TRBV7-8	TRBJ2-1	14	CASSLDVNVYEQFF	TGTGCCAGCAGCTTAGACGTTAATGTTTATGAGCAGTTCTTC
TRBD1	.	TRBV20-1	TRBJ2-7	14	CSALRRTGGNEQYF	TGCAGTGCTCTCCGTAGGACAGGGGGCAACGAGCAGTACTTC
.	.	TRBV10-3	TRBJ1-1	15	CAISESRGGITEAFF	TGTGCCATCAGTGAGTCGAGGGGGGGGATAACTGAAGCTTTCTTT
.	.	TRBV4-1	TRBJ1-4	16	CASSQDTQVPNKKLFF	TGCGCCAGCAGCCAAGACACCCAGGTCCCTAATAAAAAACTGTTTTTT
TRBD1	few	TRBV19	TRBJ2-1	17	CASSRDRGLSSYNEQFF	TGTGCCAGTAGTCGGGACAGGGGATTGAGCTCCTACAATGAGCAGTTCTTC
TRBD1	.	TRBV4-1	TRBJ2-2	15	CASSQPGTDTGELFF	TGCGCCAGCAGCCAACCTGGGACAGACACCGGGGAGCTGTTTTTT
.	many	TRBV5-1	TRBJ1-5	14	CASSPGPIDQPQHF	TGCGCCAGCAGCCCGGGCCCGATAGATCAGCCCCAGCATTTT
.	few	TRBV10-2	TRBJ2-4	13	CASSEPKWSIQYF	TGCGCCAGCAGTGAGCCTAAATGGAGCATTCAGTACTTC
.	.	TRBV7-8	TRBJ2-3	15	CASSSRPSVTDTQYF	TGTGCCAGCAGCTCCCGACCCTCGGTCACAGATACGCAGTATTTT
.	.	TRBV5-5	TRBJ2-3	12	CASSFDSYTQYF	TGTGCCAGCAGCTTTGACAGCTATACGCAGTATTTT
.	.	TRBV2	TRBJ1-6	12	CASNPGNSPLHF	TGTGCCAGCAATCCAGGGAATTCACCCCTCCACTTT
TRBD1	.	TRBV12-3/TRBV12-4	TRBJ2-7	15	CASSLEGTGTYEQYF	TGTGCCAGCAGCCTGGAGGGGACAGGGACCTACGAGCAGTACTTC
.	few	TRBV6-2/TRBV6-3	TRBJ2-7	15	CASMGTTVSSYEQYF	TGTGCCAGCATGGGGACGACAGTTAGCTCCTACGAGCAGTACTTC
.	once	TRBV20-1	TRBJ1-1	13	CSARRRASTEAFF	TGCAGTGCTAGAAGACGGGCGAGTACTGAAGCTTTCTTT
.	many	TRBV29-1	TRBJ1-1	14	CSVYDSFLNTEAFF	TGCAGCGTTTATGACAGTTTCTTAAACACTGAAGCTTTCTTT
TRBD1	few	TRBV3-1	TRBJ2-4	16	CASSQPGTGAKNIQYF	TGTGCCAGCAGCCAACCCGGGACAGGAGCCAAAAACATTCAGTACTTC
TRBD1	few	TRBV7-9	TRBJ1-6	15	CASSGGTVLGSPLHF	TGTGCCAGCAGCGGTGGGACAGTATTGGGTTCACCCCTCCACTTT
TRBD1	.	TRBV4-1	TRBJ2-7	15	CASSQRGTGSYEQYF	TGCGCCAGCAGCCAAAGGGGGACAGGGTCCTACGAGCAGTACTTC
.	.	TRBV30	TRBJ2-2	13	CAWSRVVGGELFF	TGTGCCTGGAGTCGGGTGGTCGGCGGGGAGCTGTTTTTT
.	many	TRBV3-1	TRBJ2-7	13	CASSQGTTYEQYF	TGTGCCAGCAGCCAAGGAACTACCTACGAGCAGTACTTC
.	.	TRBV7-9	TRBJ2-3	15	CASSLEGIGTDTQYF	TGTGCCAGCAGCTTGGAGGGAATCGGCACAGATACGCAGTATTTT
TRBD1	many	TRBV29-1	TRBJ1-1	14	CSVDRDMVNTEAFF	TGCAGCGTCGACAGGGATATGGTGAACACTGAAGCTTTCTTT
.	few	TRBV18	TRBJ1-5	19	CASSLNGNRDKYGGQPQHF	TGTGCCAGCTCACTAAATGGGAACCGGGACAAATACGGCGGGCAGCCCCAGCATTTT
.	few	TRBV7-2	TRBJ2-2	14	CASSFSRATGELFF	TGTGCCAGCAGCTTTAGCAGGGCCACCGGGGAGCTGTTTTTT